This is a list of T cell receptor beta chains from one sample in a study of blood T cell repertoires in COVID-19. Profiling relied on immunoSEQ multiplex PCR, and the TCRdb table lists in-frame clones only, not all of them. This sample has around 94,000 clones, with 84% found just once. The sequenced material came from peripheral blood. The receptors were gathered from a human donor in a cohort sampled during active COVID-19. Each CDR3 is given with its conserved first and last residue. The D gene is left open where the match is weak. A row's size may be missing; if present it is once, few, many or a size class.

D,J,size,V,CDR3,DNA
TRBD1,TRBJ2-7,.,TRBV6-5,CASSRGQGTYEQYF,TGTGCCAGCAGTCGCGGACAGGGGACCTACGAGCAGTACTTC
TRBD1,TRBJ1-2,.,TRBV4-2,CASSQVAGQGNYGYTF,TGTGCCAGCAGCCAAGTCGCAGGACAGGGGAACTATGGCTACACCTTC
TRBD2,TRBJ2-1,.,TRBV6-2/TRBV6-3,CASSPRQGLAGGPNEQFF,TGTGCCAGCAGTCCCAGACAAGGGCTAGCGGGGGGGCCAAATGAGCAGTTCTTC
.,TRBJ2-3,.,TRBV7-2,CASSWRGWESDTQYF,TGTGCCAGCAGCTGGCGGGGCTGGGAGTCAGATACGCAGTATTTT
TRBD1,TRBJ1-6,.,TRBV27,CASSPGQGWIGSSPLHF,TGTGCCAGCAGTCCGGGACAGGGATGGATCGGAAGTTCACCCCTCCACTTT
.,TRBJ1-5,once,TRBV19,CASSGLAGASNQPQHF,TGTGCCAGTAGTGGTTTGGCGGGGGCCTCCAATCAGCCCCAGCATTTT
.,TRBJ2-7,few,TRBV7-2,CASSFGRGIHEQYF,TGTGCCAGCAGCTTCGGCAGGGGCATCCACGAGCAGTACTTC
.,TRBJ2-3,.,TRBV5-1,CASSLGMGGTTDTQYF,TGCGCCAGCAGCTTGGGGATGGGGGGAACCACAGATACGCAGTATTTT
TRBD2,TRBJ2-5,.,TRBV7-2,CASSSRLAGETQYF,TGTGCCAGCAGCTCCAGACTAGCGGGGGAGACCCAGTACTTC
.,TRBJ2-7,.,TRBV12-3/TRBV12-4,CASSLRGYEQYF,TGTGCCAGCAGTTTAAGGGGCTACGAGCAGTACTTC
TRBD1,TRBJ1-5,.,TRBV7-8,CASSWGTGDNQPQHF,TGTGCCAGCAGCTGGGGGACAGGAGACAATCAGCCCCAGCATTTT
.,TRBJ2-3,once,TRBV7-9,CASSLRGAGSTDTQYF,TGTGCCAGCAGCTTAAGAGGGGCGGGGAGCACAGATACGCAGTATTTT
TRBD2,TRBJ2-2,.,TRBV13,CASSLDPLAGDNTGELFF,TGTGCCAGCAGCTTAGACCCACTAGCGGGGGATAACACCGGGGAGCTGTTTTTT
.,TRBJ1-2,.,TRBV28,CASSFGHRYGYTF,TGTGCCAGCAGTTTCGGACACCGCTATGGCTACACCTTC
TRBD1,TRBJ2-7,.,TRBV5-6,CASSSTGAHEQYF,TGTGCCAGCAGCTCGACAGGGGCCCACGAGCAGTACTTC
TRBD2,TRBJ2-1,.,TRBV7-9,CASSPPSGGGNEQFF,TGTGCCAGCAGCCCCCCCAGCGGGGGAGGCAATGAGCAGTTCTTC
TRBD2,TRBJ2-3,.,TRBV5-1,CASSLGLAGGRGTDTQYF,TGCGCCAGCAGCTTAGGTCTAGCGGGGGGGCGTGGCACAGATACGCAGTATTTT
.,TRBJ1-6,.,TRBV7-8,CASSRGAGLYNSPLHF,TGTGCCAGCAGCCGCGGGGCGGGACTCTATAATTCACCCCTCCACTTT
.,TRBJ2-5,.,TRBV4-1,CASSQPIRSQETQYF,TGCGCCAGCAGCCAGCCGATACGGTCCCAAGAGACCCAGTACTTC
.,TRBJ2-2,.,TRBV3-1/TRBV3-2,CASSPDRNTGELFF,TGTGCCAGCAGCCCGGACAGGAACACCGGGGAGCTGTTTTTT
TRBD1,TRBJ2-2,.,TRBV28,CASRNRDRGIGELFF,TGTGCCAGCAGAAACCGGGACAGGGGAATCGGGGAGCTGTTTTTT
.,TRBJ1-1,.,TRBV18,CASSQLGDMNTEAFF,TGTGCCAGCTCACAATTGGGCGACATGAACACTGAAGCTTTCTTT
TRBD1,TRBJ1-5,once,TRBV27,CASRPLTGTGVGNQPQHF,TGTGCCAGCAGGCCTCTTACCGGGACAGGTGTAGGCAATCAGCCCCAGCATTTT
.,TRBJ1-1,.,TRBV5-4,CASSLRGGNTEAFF,TGTGCCAGCAGCCTTAGGGGGGGAAACACTGAAGCTTTCTTT
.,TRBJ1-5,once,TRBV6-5,CASSYSSRGNQPQHF,TGTGCCAGCAGTTACTCGAGCAGGGGCAATCAGCCCCAGCATTTT
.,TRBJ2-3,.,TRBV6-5,CASSPNRVADTQYF,TGTGCCAGCAGCCCAAACAGGGTAGCAGATACGCAGTATTTT
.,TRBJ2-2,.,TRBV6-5,CASSWTEQTGELFF,TGTGCCAGCAGCTGGACAGAGCAGACCGGGGAGCTGTTTTTT
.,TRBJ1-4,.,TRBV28,CASSAGSTNEKLFF,TGTGCCAGCAGTGCAGGATCAACTAATGAAAAACTGTTTTTT
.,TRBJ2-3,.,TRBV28,CASNGSPERDTQYF,TGTGCCAGCAACGGGTCGCCCGAACGAGATACGCAGTATTTT
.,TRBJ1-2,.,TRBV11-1,CASSFPGLGNYGYTF,TGTGCCAGCAGCTTCCCTGGACTAGGAAACTATGGCTACACCTTC